A selection of T cell receptor beta chains follows, all from one sample in a study of shared clonotypes between healthy human individuals. Measured with immunoSEQ multiplex PCR; TCRdb has only the in-frame clones, and not every one. The sample lists around 2,000,000 clones, approximately 95% occurring once. Material: naive CD4+ T cells sorted from blood. These receptors all stem from a man in his late teens or twenties in good health. Both conserved end residues are part of each CDR3. Rows give clone size only sometimes, using once, few, many, or a class for an expanded clone.

abundance: once
j_gene: TRBJ2-1
v_gene: TRBV10-3
CDR3aa: CAASSGRVKFF

abundance: once
j_gene: TRBJ1-2
v_gene: TRBV5-1
CDR3aa: CASSPRADLDGYTF

abundance: -
j_gene: TRBJ1-2
v_gene: TRBV29-1
CDR3aa: CSVVPLNYGYTF

abundance: -
j_gene: TRBJ1-5
v_gene: TRBV25-1
CDR3aa: CASSEFNQPQHF

abundance: few
j_gene: TRBJ2-1
v_gene: TRBV18
CDR3aa: CASSRTGIQYNEQFF

abundance: -
j_gene: TRBJ2-3
v_gene: TRBV2
CDR3aa: CASSEAVAFSTDTQYF

abundance: -
j_gene: TRBJ2-3
v_gene: TRBV10-3
CDR3aa: CAISVYGTSDSTDTQYF

abundance: -
j_gene: TRBJ2-1
v_gene: TRBV30
CDR3aa: CAWTQSNEQFF

abundance: -
j_gene: TRBJ1-2
v_gene: TRBV2
CDR3aa: CASRAAGVYGYTF

abundance: -
j_gene: TRBJ2-5
v_gene: TRBV6-5
CDR3aa: CASRRGPPRETQYF

abundance: once
j_gene: TRBJ2-5
v_gene: TRBV28
CDR3aa: CASSKAGGQETQYF

abundance: -
j_gene: TRBJ2-1
v_gene: TRBV2
CDR3aa: CASTRTVYNEQFF

abundance: -
j_gene: TRBJ1-1
v_gene: TRBV5-6
CDR3aa: CASSRPGGNTEAFF

abundance: -
j_gene: TRBJ1-5
v_gene: TRBV19
CDR3aa: CASSIVWDYSNQPQHF

abundance: -
j_gene: TRBJ2-7
v_gene: TRBV6-1
CDR3aa: CASTVEAYEQYF

abundance: -
j_gene: TRBJ2-3
v_gene: TRBV4-3
CDR3aa: CASSQLQTDTQYF

abundance: -
j_gene: TRBJ1-5
v_gene: TRBV28
CDR3aa: CATRQGINQPQHF

abundance: once
j_gene: TRBJ1-6
v_gene: TRBV11-3
CDR3aa: CASSKGGDSPLHF

abundance: once
j_gene: TRBJ2-5
v_gene: TRBV29-1
CDR3aa: CSATKAQETQYF

abundance: -
j_gene: TRBJ1-2
v_gene: TRBV6-1
CDR3aa: CASSEGAAGGAGHGYTF

abundance: -
j_gene: TRBJ1-6
v_gene: TRBV30
CDR3aa: CAWSAGQSSYNSPLHF

abundance: -
j_gene: TRBJ2-5
v_gene: TRBV7-2
CDR3aa: CASSLARGGETQYF

abundance: -
j_gene: TRBJ1-2
v_gene: TRBV6-5
CDR3aa: CASSYRVFDGYTF

abundance: -
j_gene: TRBJ2-2
v_gene: TRBV6-5
CDR3aa: CASRIAGPNTGELFF

abundance: -
j_gene: TRBJ2-7
v_gene: TRBV5-6
CDR3aa: CASSLVAYEQYF

abundance: -
j_gene: TRBJ2-7
v_gene: TRBV30
CDR3aa: CAWRNLTGAEQYF

abundance: -
j_gene: TRBJ2-1
v_gene: TRBV19
CDR3aa: CASSQGLAGFNEQFF

abundance: -
j_gene: TRBJ2-7
v_gene: TRBV13
CDR3aa: CASSLRASGGEQYF

abundance: -
j_gene: TRBJ2-5
v_gene: TRBV10-2
CDR3aa: CAINPPNPRSVRETQYF

abundance: -
j_gene: TRBJ1-2
v_gene: TRBV5-4
CDR3aa: CASSPPRGEDYGYTF

abundance: -
j_gene: TRBJ2-7
v_gene: TRBV5-1
CDR3aa: CASSLEGNSYEQYF

abundance: -
j_gene: TRBJ1-2
v_gene: TRBV13
CDR3aa: CASSADIRSSGYTF

abundance: -
j_gene: TRBJ1-2
v_gene: TRBV10-3
CDR3aa: CAISESRYYGYTF

abundance: -
j_gene: TRBJ2-1
v_gene: TRBV10-1
CDR3aa: CASSESLSGGYNEQFF

abundance: -
j_gene: TRBJ1-3
v_gene: TRBV10-3
CDR3aa: CAISELGTAGNTIYF

abundance: -
j_gene: TRBJ2-7
v_gene: TRBV5-6
CDR3aa: CASSLLASGIYEQYF

abundance: -
j_gene: TRBJ2-1
v_gene: TRBV7-2
CDR3aa: CASSLELAGYNEQFF

abundance: -
j_gene: TRBJ1-5
v_gene: TRBV5-5
CDR3aa: CASSHEGRSNQPQHF

abundance: -
j_gene: TRBJ2-2
v_gene: TRBV4-3
CDR3aa: CASSQAPGLANTGELFF

abundance: few
j_gene: TRBJ2-2
v_gene: TRBV30
CDR3aa: CAWRGQNTGELFF

abundance: -
j_gene: TRBJ2-5
v_gene: TRBV30
CDR3aa: CAWSVGDTQVTQYF

abundance: -
j_gene: TRBJ2-1
v_gene: TRBV6-1
CDR3aa: CASTGYNEQFF

abundance: -
j_gene: TRBJ1-2
v_gene: TRBV6-5
CDR3aa: CASLPGQLHLHGYTF

abundance: -
j_gene: TRBJ2-2
v_gene: TRBV29-1
CDR3aa: CSASTGLAVTGELFF

abundance: -
j_gene: TRBJ1-2
v_gene: TRBV2
CDR3aa: CASSDSGQGRHRAYGYTF

abundance: -
j_gene: TRBJ1-3
v_gene: TRBV2
CDR3aa: CASTPPRVNSGNTIYF

abundance: -
j_gene: TRBJ1-6
v_gene: TRBV7-2
CDR3aa: CATQKAGTVYNSPLHF

abundance: -
j_gene: TRBJ2-1
v_gene: TRBV18
CDR3aa: CASSPGLSTYNEQFF

abundance: -
j_gene: TRBJ2-2
v_gene: TRBV7-9
CDR3aa: CASSLMSPGELFF

abundance: once
j_gene: TRBJ2-7
v_gene: TRBV7-2
CDR3aa: CASSQPGQTYEQYF

abundance: -
j_gene: TRBJ1-1
v_gene: TRBV28
CDR3aa: CASSPSLGQVATEAFF